Sequencing of this T cell receptor (beta chain) was carried out in a study of shared T cell receptors in the human thymus. Clones were sequenced by immunoSEQ multiplex PCR, and TCRdb holds only the in-frame ones, with some missing. The data hold some 640,000 clones, with around 87% observed a single time. The data were also submitted as part of a second study, on human thymus T cells. That publication notes: Resections obtained during corrective heart surgery supplied the thymus tissue.

The source of this sequence is a boy under two years old with a congenital heart defect. What was sequenced was thymocytes.

The CDR3: CASSLAGASGGAGDTQYF. The CDR3 DNA follows: TGTGCCAGCAGCTTAGCGGGTGCTAGCGGGGGGGCCGGGGATACGCAGTATTTT. V and J are TRBV7-8 and TRBJ2-3; 12 bases are a match to TRBD2. V shed 0 bases, J shed 6 bases, and the junction held 10 bases outside the gene matches. CDR3 size: 18 residues. Germline loops: CDR1 SGHVS, CDR2 FQNEAQ.